The rows below give T cell receptor beta chains drawn from one sample of a study of cytomegalovirus exposure and HLA in healthy donors. Produced via immunoSEQ multiplex PCR; TCRdb's table is partial and in-frame only. The table lists roughly 190,000 clones, about three quarters of them singletons. The sample consisted of PBMCs. These receptors all stem from a woman aged 25 to 39 in good health and CMV-seropositive. Each CDR3 is given with its conserved first and last residue. The D gene is left open where the match is weak. The listing skips clone size in some rows; elsewhere it reads once, few, many or a size class.

clone_size j_call d_call v_call cdr3_nt cdr3_aa
NA TRBJ2-7 NA TRBV28 TGTGCCAGCAGAGGGGCAGGGCGTTCCTACGAGCAGTACTTC CASRGAGRSYEQYF
NA TRBJ2-2 NA TRBV19 TGTGCCAGTAGTACCCCGGGACAGAACACCGGGGAGCTGTTTTTT CASSTPGQNTGELFF
NA TRBJ1-2 TRBD1 TRBV5-4 TGTGCCAGCAGCTCGCCAGGGGGCGATGGCTACACCTTC CASSSPGGDGYTF
NA TRBJ1-5 TRBD1 TRBV4-2 TGTGCCAGCAGCCAGGCTAGGACAGGGGGTTTCCAGCCCCAGCATTTT CASSQARTGGFQPQHF
few TRBJ2-7 NA TRBV2 TGTGCCAGCAGTGAACAGCGGCAGTACTTC CASSEQRQYF
NA TRBJ2-5 NA TRBV9 TGTGCCAGCAGCGCCACTGGACTCGTGTACCAAGAGACCCAGTACTTC CASSATGLVYQETQYF
NA TRBJ2-7 TRBD2 TRBV28 TGTGCCAGCAGTTTGGCGGGGGGGAGCTCCTACGAGCAGTACTTC CASSLAGGSSYEQYF
NA TRBJ2-7 NA TRBV7-8 TGTGCCAGCAGGCTTCGGGACGAGCAGTACTTC CASRLRDEQYF
NA TRBJ2-1 NA TRBV2 TGTGCCAGCAGAGCTCGTAACGATGAGCAGTTCTTC CASRARNDEQFF
NA TRBJ2-2 NA TRBV16 TGTGCCAGCAGTACAGGTGACACCGGGGAGCTGTTTTTT CASSTGDTGELFF
few TRBJ2-3 NA TRBV9 TGTGCCAGCAGCGTAGCAGGGACTGGGGATACGCAGTATTTT CASSVAGTGDTQYF